These 26 T cell receptor beta chains share one sample of origin, sequenced in a study of T cell responses to AZD1222 COVID-19 vaccine (dated by TCRdb to the early 2020s). Sample time point, as interpreted from the label and publication: baseline before first vaccination. Library generation was performed with the immunoSEQ multiplex PCR assay. TCRdb retrieved this table from immuneACCESS and kept in-frame rearrangements only. Not all clones are present; in checked studies, unresolved V genes account for under half, and no reason is known for the remainder. This sample is represented by about 190,000 clones; over 80% of them were singletons. The top ten clones comprise roughly 1.4% of the sample. The sample consisted of peripheral blood, taken on day 0 of AZD1222 vaccination. Receptors originate from an adult in good health.

J is TRBJ2-7 and V is TRBV3-1 (or the pseudogene TRBV3-2); no reliable D call. The CDR3 runs to 13 residues. The V and J ends lost 0 bases and 3 bases respectively, with 6 bases between them. Germline V lookup: CDR1 LGHDT, CDR2 YNNKEL (reference sequence). CDR3 sequence: CASSQDPYYEQYF. For the CDR3, the DNA is TGTGCCAGCAGCCAAGATCCATACTACGAGCAGTACTTC.

This clone is a singleton in its sample. The chain couples TRBV2 to TRBJ2-7; 8 bases map to TRBD1. The CDR3 loop spans 11 amino acids. V dropped 9 bases and J dropped 2; count of bases not matched to a gene: 0. Germline V gives CDR1 SNHLY, CDR2 FYNNEI. In DNA, the CDR3 is TGTGCCAGGGACAGGGCCTACGAGCAGTACTTC. Translation gives CARDRAYEQYF.

The chain has TRBV27 and TRBJ1-5, with a possible D match to TRBD1 (5 bases). In germline, CDR1 is MNHEY, CDR2 SMNVEV (reference sequence). V was trimmed by 5 bases and J by 0 bases, leaving 8 bases between them. The CDR3 is made up of 14 amino acids. Written as DNA, the CDR3 is TGTGCCAGCAGTGACAGAAATAGCAATCAGCCCCAGCATTTT. Amino acid sequence: CASSDRNSNQPQHF.

The chain links TRBV7-3 to TRBJ2-1; 9 bases fit TRBD1. J lost 0 bases, V lost 5 bases, and 5 bases had no gene match. This CDR3 comprises 16 residues. In germline, CDR1 is SGHTA, CDR2 FQGTGA. CDR3 sequence (DNA): TGTGCCAGCAGCGTCACGGGACAGGGCTCCTACAATGAGCAGTTCTTC. Its protein is CASSVTGQGSYNEQFF.

CDR3 in DNA: TGCGCCAGCAGCCAACAGAGCAGACTCAACACTGAAGCTTTCTTT. It specifies CASSQQSRLNTEAFF. The rearrangement links TRBV4-1 to TRBJ1-1; D is ambiguous. The CDR3 length is 15 residues. Trimming pared 2 bases from V and 2 bases from J, leaving 12 bases between. The germline gives CDR1 MGHRA, CDR2 YSYEKL.

The chain is built from TRBV2 and TRBJ1-5, with 8 nucleotides matching TRBD1. CDR3 length equals 14 residues. Germline CDR1 is SNHLY and CDR2 is FYNNEI. The V and J ends lost 6 bases and 7 bases, in that order; junction bases with no gene match: 8. The CDR3 here is CASSPDRGAQPQHF. The CDR3 bases are TGTGCCAGCAGCCCAGACAGGGGAGCGCAGCCCCAGCATTTT.

This chain links TRBV18 with TRBJ2-3; 9 bases map to TRBD2. The V gene end was trimmed by 3 bases and the J gene end by 6 bases; junction bases not matched to a gene: 1. Germline V CDR1 and CDR2: KGHSH, LQKENI. This CDR3 is 13 amino acids long. The CDR3 region is CASSPTSGDTQYF. DNA of the CDR3: TGTGCCAGCTCACCGACTAGCGGCGATACGCAGTATTTT.

This clone was recorded once. The chain has TRBV6-5 and TRBJ1-2; 8 bases are shared with TRBD1. With 5 bases clipped from V and 8 bases from J, the junction kept 13 bases outside the gene matches. This CDR3 has 15 amino acids. Germline loops: CDR1 MNHEY, CDR2 SVGAGI. The CDR3 DNA sequence: TGTGCCAGCAGTACCCTAGACAGGGGAATAGTAGGCTACACCTTC. Encoded protein: CASSTLDRGIVGYTF.

The CDR3 spells CASSYSIAGGPGTQYF. CDR3 DNA: TGTGCCAGCAGTTATTCTATAGCGGGGGGGCCCGGTACGCAGTATTTT. The V gene is TRBV6-5, the J gene TRBJ2-3; 11 nucleotides align to TRBD2. Germline V lookup: CDR1 MNHEY, CDR2 SVGAGI. This CDR3 comprises 16 residues. V trimming: 3 bases; J trimming: 8 bases; junction bases outside the gene matches: 10.

The J gene is TRBJ2-5, the V gene TRBV7-9; no clear D gene. CDR3 length equals 12 residues. Trimming stripped 8 bases from V and 0 bases from J, with 7 bases between. Germline-derived CDR1 and CDR2 are SEHNR and FQNEAQ (reference sequence). The CDR3 DNA reads as TGTGCCAGCGCCCCCCACCAAGAGACCCAGTACTTC. This codes for CASAPHQETQYF.

The chain is built from TRBV2 and TRBJ1-2, with D perhaps TRBD1 (5 bases). The V and J ends lost 2 bases and 4 bases respectively, with 8 bases between them. Germline loops: CDR1 SNHLY, CDR2 FYNNEI. CDR3 length equals 13 residues. CDR3 nucleotides: TGTGCCAGCAGTGAAACAGGCCTCTATGGCTACACCTTC. The encoded protein is CASSETGLYGYTF.

The chain is built from TRBV19 and TRBJ2-1; 16 positions agree with TRBD2. From germline, CDR1 is LNHDA and CDR2 SQIVND (reference sequence). V was clipped by 4 bases and J by 16 bases; unmatched bases: 10. The CDR3 contains 15 residues. The CDR3 reads CASSTPGTSGGAQFF. DNA of the CDR3: TGTGCCAGTAGTACACCCGGGACTAGCGGGGGGGCCCAATTCTTC.

CDR3: CASSPSEISTDTQYF. The DNA of the CDR3 is TGTGCCAGCTCGCCCTCGGAGATAAGCACAGATACGCAGTATTTT. The genes are TRBV18 and TRBJ2-3; D gene ambiguous. The CDR3 sequence is 15 residues long. V was shortened by 6 bases and J by 0 bases, with 13 bases between the two germline ends. The germline CDR1 and CDR2 sequences are KGHSH and LQKENI.

The chain has TRBV4-1 and TRBJ2-6; TRBD2 might be the D (6 bases). The CDR3 runs to 20 residues. The germline gives CDR1 MGHRA, CDR2 YSYEKL. Trimming left V 0 bases short and J 0 bases short, with 18 bases between. The CDR3 is CASSQEGRRVGVSGANVLTF. As DNA, the CDR3 is TGCGCCAGCAGCCAAGAAGGCAGGAGGGTTGGGGTCTCTGGGGCCAACGTCCTGACTTTC.

The J gene is TRBJ1-3, the V gene TRBV14; possibly TRBD1 for D (5 bases). This CDR3 has 17 residues. Trimming took 1 base from V and 0 from J, leaving 13 bases between them. The germline gives CDR1 SGHDN, CDR2 FVKESK. DNA of the CDR3: TGTGCCAGCAGCCAAGTAGGACACACTTTCTCTGGAAACACCATATATTTT. Its protein is CASSQVGHTFSGNTIYF.

The chain recombines TRBV10-3 with TRBJ1-5; D is perhaps TRBD1 (5 bases). The V and J ends lost 0 bases and 1 base respectively, with 13 bases between them. CDR3 size: 17 residues. Germline CDR1 is ENHRY and CDR2 is SYGVKD. The CDR3 here is CAISESGGGSSNQPQHF. CDR3 nucleotide sequence: TGTGCCATCAGTGAGTCGGGCGGGGGGTCGAGCAATCAGCCCCAGCATTTT.

The chain combines TRBV20-1 with TRBJ1-4; D is ambiguous. The length of the CDR3 is 10 residues. The V end was cut by 3 bases, the J end by 8 bases, with 4 bases between. The germline gives CDR1 DFQATT, CDR2 SNEGSKA (reference sequence). CDR3 coding DNA: TGCAGTGCTAGGAGGGAAAAACTGTTTTTT. As protein: CSARREKLFF.

The chain is built from TRBV7-9 and TRBJ2-1, with TRBD2 identical over 9 bases. The CDR3 is 15 residues long. Trimming removed 1 base from V and 6 bases from J; junction bases left unmatched: 4. Germline values: CDR1 SEHNR, CDR2 FQNEAQ (reference sequence). The CDR3 protein is CASSLVGTSFNEQFF. In nucleotides, the CDR3 is TGTGCCAGCAGCTTAGTTGGGACTAGCTTCAATGAGCAGTTCTTC.

V is TRBV6-5 and J is TRBJ1-1; 7 nucleotides match TRBD1. The CDR3 has 13 amino acids. J lost 3 bases, V lost 6 bases, and 4 bases had no gene match. Germline assignment: CDR1 MNHEY and CDR2 SVGAGI. The CDR3, as DNA: TGTGCCAGCAGCCTCAGGGGGGACACTGAAGCTTTCTTT. It specifies CASSLRGDTEAFF.

The V gene is TRBV29-1, the J gene TRBJ1-1; D might be TRBD1 (5 bases). The CDR3 consists of 14 residues. The germline V gene has CDR1 SQVTM and CDR2 ANQGSEA. V lost 8 bases and J lost 5, with 21 bases in between. This chain's CDR3 is CSICEGARGTEAFF. The CDR3 nucleotides read TGCAGCATCTGCGAAGGGGCCCGAGGGACTGAAGCTTTCTTT.

The chain recombines TRBV5-6 with TRBJ1-4; unclear D gene. The V end lost 4 bases, the J end lost 0 bases, and 10 bases lay between the germline ends. The germline CDR1 and CDR2 sequences are SGHDT and YYEEEE. The CDR3 totals 15 residues. CDR3 sequence reads: CASSQNPSTNEKLFF. CDR3 sequence (DNA): TGTGCCAGCAGCCAGAACCCATCAACTAATGAAAAACTGTTTTTT.

This clone was seen a handful of times. V gene TRBV14 combines with J gene TRBJ2-3, with unresolved D. Per the germline V gene, CDR1 is SGHDN and CDR2 is FVKESK. Trimming pared 0 bases from V and 9 bases from J, leaving 7 bases between. CDR3 length equals 12 residues. The CDR3 nucleotides are TGTGCCAGCAGCCAAGATGGCCGCACGCAGTATTTT. Its protein product is CASSQDGRTQYF.

The rearrangement links TRBV3-1 (or the pseudogene TRBV3-2) to TRBJ1-4; D call uncertain. The CDR3 loop spans 13 amino acids. The V gene's germline CDR1 is LGHDT and CDR2 YNNKEL (reference sequence). With 0 bases removed from V and 7 bases from J, the gap between germline ends came to 6 bases. The CDR3 loop reads CASSQDPREKLFF. CDR3 DNA: TGTGCCAGCAGCCAAGACCCGCGTGAAAAACTGTTTTTT.

The CDR3 spells CASSLYGPPGELFF. The CDR3 nucleotides read TGTGCCAGCAGCTTGTACGGCCCCCCCGGGGAGCTGTTTTTT. This chain links TRBV5-4 with TRBJ2-2; D not certain. Deletions cut 1 base from V and 6 bases from J, with 10 bases between. The germline CDR1 and CDR2 sequences are SGHNT and YYREEE (reference sequence). This CDR3 spans 14 amino acids.

The chain links TRBV19 to TRBJ1-5; D not resolved. V lost 7 bases and J 5 bases, leaving 21 bases between the germline ends. In germline, CDR1 is LNHDA, CDR2 SQIVND (reference sequence). The length of the CDR3 is 16 residues. DNA of the CDR3: TGTGCCAGTACTCCGATAACACCTCTAGGGCATCAGCCCCAGCATTTT. Translated: CASTPITPLGHQPQHF.

This chain connects TRBV4-2 to TRBJ2-2, with a possible D match to TRBD2 (5 bases). V was shortened by 1 base and J by 3 bases, with 9 bases between the two germline ends. CDR1 and CDR2 from the germline V gene are LGHNA and YNFKEQ. This CDR3 comprises 15 residues. In DNA, the CDR3 is TGTGCCAGCAGCCAAGCCCTCGGGGACACCGGGGAGCTGTTTTTT. It is translated as CASSQALGDTGELFF.